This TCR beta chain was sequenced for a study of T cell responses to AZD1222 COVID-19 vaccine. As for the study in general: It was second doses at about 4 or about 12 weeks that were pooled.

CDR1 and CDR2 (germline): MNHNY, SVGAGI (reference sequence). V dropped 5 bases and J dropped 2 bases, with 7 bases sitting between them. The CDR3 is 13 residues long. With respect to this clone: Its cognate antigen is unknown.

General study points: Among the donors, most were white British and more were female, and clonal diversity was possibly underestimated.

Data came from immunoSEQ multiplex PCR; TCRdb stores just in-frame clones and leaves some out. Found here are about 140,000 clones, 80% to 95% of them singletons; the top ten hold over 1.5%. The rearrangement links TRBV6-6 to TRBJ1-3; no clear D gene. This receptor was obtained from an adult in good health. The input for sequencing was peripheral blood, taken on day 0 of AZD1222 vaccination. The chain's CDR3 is CASSRPPGNTIYF. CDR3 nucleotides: TGTGCCAGCAGTCGGCCGCCTGGAAACACCATATATTTT.